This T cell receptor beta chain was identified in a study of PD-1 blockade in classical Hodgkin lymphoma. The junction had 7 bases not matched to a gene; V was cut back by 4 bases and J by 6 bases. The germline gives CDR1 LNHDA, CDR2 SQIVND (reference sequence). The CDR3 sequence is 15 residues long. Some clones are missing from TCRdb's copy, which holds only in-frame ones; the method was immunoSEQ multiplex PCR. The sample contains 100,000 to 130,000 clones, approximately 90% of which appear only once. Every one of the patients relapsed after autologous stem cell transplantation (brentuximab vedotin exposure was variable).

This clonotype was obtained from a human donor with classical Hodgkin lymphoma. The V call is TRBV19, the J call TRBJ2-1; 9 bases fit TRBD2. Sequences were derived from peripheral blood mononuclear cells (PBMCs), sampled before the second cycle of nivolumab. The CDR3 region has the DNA TGTGCCAGTAGTACTAGCGGGACCTCCCGCAATGAGCAGTTCTTC. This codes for CASSTSGTSRNEQFF.